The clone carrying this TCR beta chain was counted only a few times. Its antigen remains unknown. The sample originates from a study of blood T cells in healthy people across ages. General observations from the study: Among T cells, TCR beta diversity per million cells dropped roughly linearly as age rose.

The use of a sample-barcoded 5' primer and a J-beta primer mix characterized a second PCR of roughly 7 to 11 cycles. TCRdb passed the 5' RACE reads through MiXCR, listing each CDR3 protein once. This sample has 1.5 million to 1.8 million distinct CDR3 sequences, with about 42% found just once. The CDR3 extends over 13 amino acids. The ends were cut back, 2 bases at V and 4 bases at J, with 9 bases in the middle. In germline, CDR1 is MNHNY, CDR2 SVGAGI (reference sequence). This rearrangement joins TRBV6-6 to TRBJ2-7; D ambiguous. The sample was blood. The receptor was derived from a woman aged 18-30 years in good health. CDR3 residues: CASSYKEFYEQYF. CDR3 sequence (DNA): TGTGCCAGCAGTTACAAGGAGTTTTACGAGCAGTACTTC.